Listed below are T cell receptor beta chains from one sample, sequenced in a study of blood T cell repertoires in COVID-19. Measured with immunoSEQ multiplex PCR; TCRdb has only the in-frame clones, and not every one. The table has more than 250,000 clones, over 70% seen once; the top ten hold around 7.8%. Input material: peripheral blood. These receptors all come from a human donor in a cohort sampled during active COVID-19. Both conserved end residues are part of each CDR3. D genes are given only for firm matches. Clone size is stated in some rows and not others, as once, few, many or a class when expanded.

abundance: once; v_gene: TRBV7-9; j_gene: TRBJ2-5; d_gene: NA; CDR3aa: CASSYQGKEETQYF; CDR3nt: TGTGCCAGCAGCTATCAGGGGAAAGAAGAGACCCAGTACTTC
abundance: NA; v_gene: TRBV18; j_gene: TRBJ1-4; d_gene: NA; CDR3aa: CASSPVAGNEKLFF; CDR3nt: TGTGCCAGCTCACCCGTAGCCGGGAATGAAAAACTGTTTTTT
abundance: NA; v_gene: TRBV28; j_gene: TRBJ2-3; d_gene: TRBD2; CDR3aa: CASSLLTSGRFSDTQYF; CDR3nt: TGTGCCAGCAGTCTCCTGACTAGCGGGAGGTTTTCAGATACGCAGTATTTT
abundance: NA; v_gene: TRBV5-1; j_gene: TRBJ1-6; d_gene: TRBD1; CDR3aa: CASSVGTDGSPLHF; CDR3nt: TGCGCCAGCAGCGTGGGGACAGATGGTTCACCCCTCCACTTT
abundance: few; v_gene: TRBV5-6; j_gene: TRBJ1-5; d_gene: NA; CDR3aa: CASSLEQVDQPQHF; CDR3nt: TGTGCCAGCAGCTTGGAACAGGTGGATCAGCCCCAGCATTTT
abundance: NA; v_gene: TRBV28; j_gene: TRBJ2-7; d_gene: NA; CDR3aa: CASSLIQGGFSYEQYF; CDR3nt: TGTGCCAGCAGTTTAATACAGGGAGGGTTCTCCTACGAGCAGTACTTC
abundance: NA; v_gene: TRBV12-3/TRBV12-4; j_gene: TRBJ2-3; d_gene: NA; CDR3aa: CASSFYTDTQYF; CDR3nt: TGTGCCAGCAGTTTTTACACAGATACGCAGTATTTT
abundance: NA; v_gene: TRBV7-9; j_gene: TRBJ2-7; d_gene: NA; CDR3aa: CASSLSPGVATYEQYF; CDR3nt: TGTGCCAGCAGCTTATCCCCCGGGGTAGCGACCTACGAGCAGTACTTC
abundance: NA; v_gene: TRBV7-9; j_gene: TRBJ2-5; d_gene: TRBD2; CDR3aa: CASSLDKLAGGGETQYF; CDR3nt: TGTGCCAGCAGCCTCGATAAACTAGCGGGAGGCGGAGAGACCCAGTACTTC
abundance: NA; v_gene: TRBV5-1; j_gene: TRBJ2-7; d_gene: TRBD2; CDR3aa: CASSLGTSGHAYEQYF; CDR3nt: TGCGCCAGCAGCTTGGGGACTAGCGGTCATGCCTACGAGCAGTACTTC
abundance: NA; v_gene: TRBV4-3; j_gene: TRBJ2-1; d_gene: TRBD1; CDR3aa: CASSRDRVSYNEQFF; CDR3nt: TGCGCCAGCAGCCGCGACAGGGTCTCCTACAATGAGCAGTTCTTC
abundance: NA; v_gene: TRBV6-5; j_gene: TRBJ2-7; d_gene: NA; CDR3aa: CASQDTGYEQYF; CDR3nt: TGTGCCAGCCAAGACACCGGATACGAGCAGTACTTC
abundance: NA; v_gene: TRBV6-1; j_gene: TRBJ2-7; d_gene: NA; CDR3aa: CASSEAMTPGDEQYF; CDR3nt: TGTGCCAGCAGTGAAGCGATGACCCCAGGGGACGAGCAGTACTTC
abundance: NA; v_gene: TRBV19; j_gene: TRBJ1-5; d_gene: NA; CDR3aa: CASSKKFGPQHF; CDR3nt: TGTGCCAGTAGTAAGAAATTCGGGCCCCAGCATTTT
abundance: few; v_gene: TRBV6-1; j_gene: TRBJ1-5; d_gene: TRBD1; CDR3aa: CASSETGQGRVWPQHF; CDR3nt: TGTGCCAGCAGTGAAACGGGACAGGGACGGGTTTGGCCCCAGCATTTT
abundance: once; v_gene: TRBV7-9; j_gene: TRBJ2-7; d_gene: TRBD2; CDR3aa: CASSPLAGSTYEQYF; CDR3nt: TGTGCCAGCAGCCCTCTAGCGGGAAGCACCTACGAGCAGTACTTC
abundance: few; v_gene: TRBV7-2; j_gene: TRBJ1-4; d_gene: TRBD1; CDR3aa: CASSLGTGPSEKLFF; CDR3nt: TGTGCCAGCAGCTTGGGGACAGGGCCAAGTGAAAAACTGTTTTTT